These 17 T cell receptor beta chains were sequenced from one sample in a study of Graves' ophthalmopathy and Graves' hyperthyroidism. Amplification targeted the TCR beta CDR3 regions, with RNA transcripts as the source material. First-round RT-PCR employed HTBI primers, with a second-round multiplex PCR after it. TCRdb re-called the multiplex PCR reads through MiXCR, storing one row per CDR3 protein. The table lists 300,000 or so distinct CDR3 sequences, roughly a sixth of them singletons. Sequences were obtained from peripheral blood. Receptors were obtained from an adult man with Graves' ophthalmopathy.

This clonotype was detected only a few times. A much more abundant neighbour one base away suggests this may be a read error. The genes are TRBV28 and TRBJ2-7, with TRBD2 identical over 7 bases. The CDR3 sequence is 15 residues long. Germline-derived CDR1 and CDR2 are MDHEN and SYDVKM. In DNA, the CDR3 is TGTGTCAGCAGCCCGTTGGGGAGGGGAGGTAACGAGCAGTACTTC. Amino acids: CVSSPLGRGGNEQYF.

This clonotype has at least ten counts. DNA of the CDR3: TGTGCCAGCGCGATTGGCTCCGAGAATTCACCCCTCCACTTT. Its translation: CASAIGSENSPLHF. V usage is TRBV6-2 or TRBV6-3 and J usage is TRBJ1-6, with D unclear. V lost 8 bases and J 7 bases, leaving 15 bases between the germline ends. The germline gives CDR1 MNHEY, CDR2 SVGEGT. This CDR3 has 14 amino acids.

This clonotype was detected many times. The J gene is TRBJ1-1, the V gene TRBV5-1, with a weak D call TRBD1 (5 bases). Looked up from germline, CDR1 is SGHRS and CDR2 is YFSETQ. This CDR3 is 13 amino acids long. The V and J ends lost 6 bases and 2 bases respectively, with 11 bases between them. In DNA form, the CDR3 reads TGCGCCAGCAAGAGGGGCATCAACACTGAAGCTTTCTTT. Translation: CASKRGINTEAFF.

This clonotype was seen many times. A junction boundary mismatches the germline segment, possibly from a read error. The rearrangement uses TRBV6-6 and TRBJ2-5; D is unresolved. CDR1 is MNHNY and CDR2 is SVGAGI in the germline V gene (reference sequence). The CDR3 extends over 14 amino acids. The CDR3 loop is CASKAVFTSSWENF. As DNA, the CDR3 is TGTGCCAGCAAGGCTGTCTTTACCTCCTCCTGGGAAAACTTC.

Ten or more counts support this clonotype. The chain links TRBV6-2 or TRBV6-3 to TRBJ2-2; D unclear. V lost 6 bases and J 7 bases, leaving 9 bases between the germline ends. CDR1 is MNHEY, CDR2 SVGEGT, per germline. The CDR3 extends over 12 amino acids. CDR3 loop: CASRADRGELFF. CDR3 sequence (DNA): TGTGCCAGCAGGGCGGACCGCGGGGAGCTGTTTTTT.

This clonotype occurred many times. The chain joins TRBV15 to TRBJ2-2, with D possibly matching TRBD1 (5 bases). Germline V gene lookup returns CDR1 LNHNV and CDR2 YYDKDF (reference sequence). This CDR3 is 15 amino acids long. Trimming stripped 2 bases from V and 4 bases from J, with 11 bases between. CDR3 sequence (DNA): TGTGCCACCAGCAGAAGAAGGGGAATCACCGGGGAGCTGTTTTTT. Translated: CATSRRRGITGELFF.

The gene calls are TRBV5-1 and TRBJ2-7; perhaps TRBD1 as D (6 bases). With 4 bases removed from V and 1 base from J, the gap between germline ends came to 21 bases. The V gene's germline CDR1 is SGHRS and CDR2 YFSETQ. The CDR3 has 17 amino acids. The CDR3 protein is CASSLPGGTGSSYEQYF. Here the CDR3 DNA reads TGCGCCAGCAGCCTGCCGGGCGGTACAGGGAGTTCCTACGAGCAGTACTTC. Supplemented by reference TRBV5-1 and TRBJ2-7, the full variable domain reads KAGVTQTPRYLIKTRGQQVTLSCSPISGHRSVSWYQQTPGQGLQFLFEYFSETQRNKGNFPGRFSGRQFSNSRSEMNVSTLELGDSALYLCASSLPGGTGSSYEQYFGPGTRLTVT.

This clonotype has ten or more counts. This chain links TRBV6-5 with TRBJ2-2, with D possibly being TRBD2 (6 bases). The CDR3 is 17 amino acids. Germline CDR1 and CDR2: MNHEY and SVGAGI. The V gene lost 2 bases and the J gene lost 6 bases, with 19 bases spanning the gap. CDR3 in amino acids: CASSYARDFTNAGELFF. In DNA form, the CDR3 reads TGTGCCAGCAGTTACGCTCGGGACTTTACTAACGCCGGGGAGCTGTTTTTT.

This clonotype was recorded many times. This may be a read error, as it is one base from a much larger clone. V is TRBV20-1 and J is TRBJ2-7; D may correspond to TRBD1 or TRBD2 (5 bases each). The CDR3 runs to 12 residues. Germline CDR1 and CDR2: DFQATT and SNEGSKA (reference sequence). CDR3: CSATVGAYEQCF. DNA for the CDR3: TGCAGTGCTACCGTCGGGGCCTACGAGCAGTGCTTC.

This clonotype has a count of ten or more. V and J are TRBV7-2 and TRBJ2-5; 15 bases match TRBD2. V lost 2 bases and J lost 5; bases outside the gene matches: 15. The CDR3 is made up of 20 amino acids. Per germline, CDR1 SGHTA and CDR2 FQGNSA. The CDR3 region has the DNA TGTGCCAGCAGCTTATCTCTGGGACTAGCGGGGGGAATGCCACGGGAGACCCAGTACTTC. Translating it yields CASSLSLGLAGGMPRETQYF.

This clonotype was observed many times. The gene calls are TRBV6-1 and TRBJ1-1; no definite D call. Trimming took off 10 bases at V and 7 bases at J, with 10 bases between the two ends. Germline CDR1 and CDR2: MNHNS and SASEGT. The CDR3 sequence is 10 residues long. The CDR3 coding sequence is TGTGCCACCTTCCGGGGTGAAGCTTTCTTT. Translating gives CATFRGEAFF.

This clonotype has a count of ten or more. CDR3 residues: CASSTGQGRHNYGYTF. CDR3 in DNA: TGCGCCAGCAGCACAGGACAGGGGCGACATAACTATGGCTACACCTTC. The chain carries TRBV5-1 and TRBJ1-2, with 9 bases matching TRBD1. Trimming at V came to 4 bases and at J to 1 base, leaving 8 bases not matched to a gene. Germline V CDR1 and CDR2: SGHRS, YFSETQ. The CDR3 length is 16 residues.

Regarding this clonotype: A much larger clone sits a single nucleotide away, making a read error possible. This CDR3 fails to terminate in the conserved phenylalanine or tryptophan, so it likely reflects a read error. V is TRBV15 and J is TRBJ1-6, with D maybe TRBD1 (5 bases). Germline V gene lookup returns CDR1 LNHNV and CDR2 YYDKDF (reference sequence). There are 15 residues in the CDR3. V lost 0 bases and J lost 7, with 10 bases in between. This CDR3 reads CATSRDGRVNSPLHS. Here the CDR3 DNA reads TGTGCCACCAGCAGAGACGGCAGGGTAAATTCACCCCTCCACTCT.

This clonotype showed up many times. This rearrangement joins TRBV15 to TRBJ1-5, with D maybe TRBD1 (6 bases). This CDR3 has 18 residues. With 1 base removed from V and 9 bases from J, the gap between germline ends came to 25 bases. The V gene's germline CDR1 is LNHNV and CDR2 YYDKDF (reference sequence). The CDR3 protein is CATSRAGGGPGASPPQHF. CDR3 nucleotides: TGTGCCACCAGCAGAGCGGGGGGGGGACCGGGGGCTAGTCCGCCCCAGCATTTT.

This clonotype was seen repeatedly, ten times or more. The rearrangement uses TRBV5-1 and TRBJ2-5, with 13 bases fitting TRBD2. With V trimmed by 4 bases and J by 4 bases, 7 bases remained unmatched. Germline CDR1 is SGHRS and CDR2 is YFSETQ. The CDR3 runs 16 residues. CDR3 sequence: CASSRTSGGAVETQYF. The CDR3 nucleotides read TGCGCCAGCAGCCGTACTAGCGGGGGGGCCGTAGAGACCCAGTACTTC.

The table lists this clonotype with many counts. This chain joins TRBV29-1 and TRBJ2-5; 9 nucleotides agree with TRBD1. The J segment lost 2 bases and the V segment lost 6 bases, leaving 4 bases of the junction unmatched. This CDR3 comprises 13 residues. The V gene's germline CDR1 is SQVTM and CDR2 ANQGSEA. The CDR3 bases are TGCAGCGTGGGGGACAGGGCTCAAGAGACCCAGTACTTC. It codes for CSVGDRAQETQYF.

This chain joins TRBV29-1 and TRBJ2-7, with 7 bases aligning to TRBD2. The CDR3 is 13 residues long. Germline V gene sequence: CDR1 SQVTM, CDR2 ANQGSEA. With V trimmed by 7 bases and J by 4 bases, 10 bases remained unmatched. The CDR3 DNA reads TGCAGCGCCAGTGGGACTACTCGTTACGAGCAGTACTTC. Residues: CSASGTTRYEQYF.